Listed here are 7 T cell receptor beta chains from one sample, sequenced in a study of CD8 T cells in Susac syndrome. Random hexamers were used to reverse transcribe the RNA input (0.5 to 1 ug). TCRdb re-derived calls from the immunoSEQ multiplex PCR reads in MiXCR, one entry per CDR3 protein. The repertoire consists of around 280,000 distinct CDR3 sequences, with 92% occurring once and the leading ten covering roughly 0.059%. Sequenced material: CD4+ T cells from PBMCs. The origin of the receptors is a human donor with multiple sclerosis.

V and J are TRBV29-1 and TRBJ1-4; D not certain. The ends were cut back, 7 bases at V and 7 bases at J, with 16 bases in the middle. CDR1 SQVTM and CDR2 ANQGSEA come from the germline V gene. The CDR3 sequence is 13 residues long. In nucleotides, the CDR3 is TGCAGCGGACGGAAGGACGGGAGTGAAAAACTGTTTTTT. Translated: CSGRKDGSEKLFF.

Remarks on this clonotype: The junction departs from the called germline gene at one end, perhaps through a read error. V and J are TRBV5-1 and TRBJ2-2, with D maybe TRBD1 (6 bases). The CDR3 covers 13 residues. Per the germline V gene, CDR1 is SGHRS and CDR2 is YFSETQ. DNA for the CDR3: TGTGCCAGCAGCCTCGGACAGACCGGGGAGCTGTTTTTT. Its translation: CASSLGQTGELFF.

This clonotype occurred once. This sequence joins TRBV28 and TRBJ2-3, with 7 bases lining up with TRBD1. The CDR3 is 16 amino acids. Losses at the gene ends were 2 bases for V and 0 bases for J; bases not matched to a gene: 5. Germline CDR1 is MDHEN and CDR2 is SYDVKM. The DNA of the CDR3 is TGTGCCAGCAGTTTAACAGGGGTATCAAGCACAGATACGCAGTATTTT. Protein: CASSLTGVSSTDTQYF.

V gene TRBV29-1 combines with J gene TRBJ2-6; D remains unclear. V lost 5 bases to trimming and J lost 1 base, with 6 bases between them. CDR3 size: 13 residues. CDR1 is SQVTM, CDR2 ANQGSEA, per germline. CDR3 sequence: CSVTDSGANVLTF. The CDR3 coding sequence is TGCAGCGTTACGGATTCTGGGGCCAACGTCCTGACTTTC.

Here the CDR3 reads CSVEASYRGFTDTQYF. The DNA for the CDR3 is TGCAGCGTTGAAGCTTCATACAGGGGGTTCACAGATACGCAGTATTTT. This chain joins TRBV29-1 and TRBJ2-3, with 8 bases lining up with TRBD1. Germline V gene sequence: CDR1 SQVTM, CDR2 ANQGSEA. This CDR3 has 16 residues. Trimming cost V 1 base and J 2 bases; bases outside gene matches: 8.

J is TRBJ2-3 and V is TRBV11-2; 8 bases fit TRBD2. Germline values: CDR1 SGHAT, CDR2 FQNNGV. The CDR3 runs 17 residues. V dropped 5 bases and J dropped 4; count of bases not matched to a gene: 14. The CDR3 coding sequence is TGTGCCAGCAGCCGGGGGGGCAGCGGGGGATACTCAGATACGCAGTATTTT. Its translation: CASSRGGSGGYSDTQYF.

The chain is built from TRBV6-1 and TRBJ1-5; no definite D call. The CDR3 contains 17 residues. V lost 2 bases, J lost 6 bases, and 20 bases lay in between. The V gene's germline CDR1 is MNHNS and CDR2 SASEGT. CDR3: CASSENPGGGYGQPQHF. The CDR3 region has the DNA TGTGCCAGCAGTGAAAATCCTGGCGGAGGGTACGGTCAGCCCCAGCATTTT.